This T cell receptor beta chain comes out of a study of blood T cell repertoires in COVID-19. Across the study: Spain, Italy and the United States supplied samples that represented acute and convalescent COVID-19. In each case, the material was cDNA or gDNA derived from T cells, B-cell-depleted T cells, or PBMCs.

Sequencing used immunoSEQ multiplex PCR; TCRdb keeps in-frame clones, though not all of them. The table shows about 140,000 clones, with over 80% occurring only once. The CDR3 covers 15 residues. Germline assignment: CDR1 ENHRY and CDR2 SYGVKD. V shed 4 bases and J 3 bases; nucleotides not matched to a gene: 6. The sequencing input was peripheral blood. The J gene is TRBJ2-3, the V gene TRBV10-3, with 8 bases aligning to TRBD2. This sequence was found in a woman aged 45 to 65 with acute or convalescent COVID-19. Here the CDR3 DNA reads TGTGCCATCAGTGCTTGGACTAGCTCTACAGATACGCAGTATTTT. Protein sequence: CAISAWTSSTDTQYF.